This T cell receptor (beta chain) was recovered during a study of post-analysis software for immune sequencing data. Regarding the study as a whole: In patients, about five TRBV segments were more frequent than in controls, with TRBV5-6, TRBV5-1 and TRBV20-1 among them. Multiple sclerosis patients showed significantly lower normalized Chao1 diversity than controls did.

This clonotype was counted between two and nine times. The antigen is undetermined. Built from TCR beta cDNA, the libraries had unique molecular identifiers in them. Input populations of 1 to 10 million T cells gave rise to 500,000 or so cDNA molecules. TCRdb processed the PCR reads anew with MiXCR; each CDR3 protein has one entry. The table lists 600,000 to 700,000 distinct CDR3 sequences, roughly three fifths of them singletons. This CDR3 has 17 residues. With 0 bases removed from V and 2 bases from J, the gap between germline ends came to 14 bases. Germline CDR1 and CDR2: LGHNA and YSLEER. Sequences were obtained from blood. The genes are TRBV4-3 and TRBJ2-1, with D possibly being TRBD2 (5 bases). This receptor was obtained from a girl aged 2-10 years with multiple sclerosis. The DNA of the CDR3 is TGCGCCAGCAGCCAAGATGGAGCGGCTAGCCCCTACAATGAGCAGTTCTTC. Encoded protein: CASSQDGAASPYNEQFF.